Listed below are T cell receptor beta chains from one sample, sequenced in a study of blood T cells in healthy people across ages. One entry per CDR3 protein, called by TCRdb with MiXCR from the 5' RACE reads. The data hold around 1,000,000 distinct CDR3 sequences, with around 27% observed a single time. The same sample was also studied in work on T cells of mothers and their children.

Sequenced material: blood. Receptors originate from a girl aged 2 to 10 in good health. Both conserved end residues are part of each CDR3. Each record gives: V gene, J gene, CDR3 protein.

TRBV29-1,TRBJ2-7,CSVEGLAGENYEQYF
TRBV20-1,TRBJ1-4,CSARVQAGSEKLFF
TRBV6-1,TRBJ2-3,CASSTLILAGGAGTQYF
TRBV28,TRBJ2-7,CATDPGLAGGRSYEQYF
TRBV20-1,TRBJ2-3,CSARIGTSTDTQYF
TRBV10-3,TRBJ1-4,CAISVDRDIEKLFF
TRBV29-1,TRBJ1-2,CSVRDRNYGYTF
TRBV4-3,TRBJ1-2,CASSLLPSGELYGYTF
TRBV12-3/TRBV12-4,TRBJ2-1,CASSSRNEQFF
TRBV6-5,TRBJ2-5,CASTTRGGAEETQYF
TRBV12-3/TRBV12-4,TRBJ2-3,CASSSTPGLGRSTDTQYF
TRBV20-1,TRBJ2-2,CSARDQTLGLTGELFF
TRBV15,-,CATSRGGTDNEQFF
TRBV7-2,TRBJ1-2,CASSWRDTEPRGYTF
TRBV5-1,TRBJ2-6,CASNPDSGANVLTF
TRBV7-8,TRBJ1-1,CASSYTGGHTEAFF
TRBV3-1,TRBJ2-1,CASSHREGVEQFF
TRBV2,TRBJ2-5,CASLRHQETQYF
TRBV4-1,TRBJ2-5,CASSQVPEAASHLYF
TRBV13,-,CASSLEVPSGEQFF
TRBV5-1,TRBJ2-1,CASGSGGSSYNEQFF
TRBV29-1,-,CSVGQHYEQYF
TRBV7-6,TRBJ2-3,CASTYKPGLNTDTQYF
TRBV12-1,TRBJ1-3,CASTFRQGAYCVVYF
TRBV20-1,-,CSASSTMGAEETQYF
TRBV7-2,TRBJ1-4,CASSLLASEKLFF
TRBV7-9,TRBJ2-1,CASRVAGRNEQFF